Each of the 14 T cell receptor beta chains below was sequenced from the same sample in a study of blood T cell repertoires in COVID-19. Repertoires were generated with immunoSEQ multiplex PCR, while TCRdb's copy carries only in-frame clones and drops some. Of some 270,000 clones in the sample, around 90% were seen once. Sequencing input: PBMCs or T cells enriched from blood (not recorded which). Receptors were obtained from a woman in her thirties or forties who had recovered from COVID-19.

The chain couples TRBV2 to TRBJ2-1; D is uncertain. The CDR3 totals 13 residues. Trimming took 4 bases from V and 0 from J, leaving 4 bases between them. The germline V gene has CDR1 SNHLY and CDR2 FYNNEI. DNA for the CDR3: TGTGCCAGCAGTGTCTACTCCTACAATGAGCAGTTCTTC. This sequence encodes CASSVYSYNEQFF.

J is TRBJ1-2 and V is TRBV25-1; a weak D match, TRBD1 (6 bases). In germline, CDR1 is MGHDK, CDR2 SYGVNS. The CDR3 is made up of 13 amino acids. The ends were cut back, 1 base at V and 5 bases at J, with 8 bases in the middle. CDR3 residues: CASSELRGYGYTF. CDR3 in DNA: TGTGCCAGCAGTGAATTAAGGGGGTATGGCTACACCTTC.

The count of this clone is one. This chain joins TRBV27 and TRBJ2-7; D possibly corresponds to TRBD2 (5 bases). The CDR3 length is 14 residues. Germline assignment: CDR1 MNHEY and CDR2 SMNVEV (reference sequence). The V end lost 0 bases, the J end lost 5 bases, and 11 bases lay between the germline ends. The chain's CDR3 is CASSLSLGSDEQYF. The CDR3 bases are TGTGCCAGCAGTTTATCACTGGGTAGCGACGAGCAGTACTTC.

V is TRBV18 and J is TRBJ2-2; D is perhaps TRBD1 (5 bases). The CDR3 loop spans 15 amino acids. The germline V and J ends were trimmed by 1 base and 6 bases, with 12 bases remaining between them. Germline CDR1 KGHSH, CDR2 LQKENI. The CDR3 region is CASSPQGQGAGELFF. The CDR3 bases are TGTGCCAGCTCACCACAGGGCCAGGGTGCCGGGGAGCTGTTTTTT. Full variable domain (remainder filled in from reference TRBV18 and TRBJ2-2): NAGVMQNPRHLVRRRGQEARLRCSPMKGHSHVYWYRQLPEEGLKFMVYLQKENIIDESGMPKERFSAEFPKEGPSILRIQQVVRGDSAAYFCASSPQGQGAGELFFGEGSRLTVL.

The rearrangement uses TRBV7-9 and TRBJ2-7; 7 bases fit TRBD2. This CDR3 has 17 residues. The germline V gene encodes CDR1 SEHNR and CDR2 FQNEAQ (reference sequence). The junction had 13 bases not matched to a gene; V was cut back by 1 base and J by 4 bases. The DNA of the CDR3 is TGTGCCAGCAGCTTAGTCGCTATCGCGGGAGATGGGTACGAGCAGTACTTC. This codes for CASSLVAIAGDGYEQYF.

This chain connects TRBV11-3 to TRBJ1-1; D is possibly TRBD1 (6 bases). V lost 4 bases, J lost 2 bases, and 20 bases lay in between. The CDR3 contains 17 residues. Per germline, CDR1 SGHNT and CDR2 YENEEA. The CDR3 bases are TGTGCCAGCAGCTCCAGAAGGCCCCGGGACACTAACACTGAAGCTTTCTTT. Protein sequence: CASSSRRPRDTNTEAFF.

The CDR3 nucleotides are TGTGCCAGCAGCTACCGGACAGGGGAAAATGAGCAGTTCTTC. Residues: CASSYRTGENEQFF. The genes are TRBV7-2 and TRBJ2-1; 9 bases are a match to TRBD1. The ends lost 4 bases at V and 7 bases at J; junction bases unmatched: 5. CDR3 length equals 14 residues. Germline-derived CDR1 and CDR2 are SGHTA and FQGNSA.

The rearrangement links TRBV6-5 to TRBJ1-2; 9 bases line up with TRBD1. The junction had 8 bases not matched to a gene; V was cut back by 2 bases and J by 7 bases. In germline, CDR1 is MNHEY, CDR2 SVGAGI. This CDR3 region has 15 residues. CDR3 bases: TGTGCCAGCAGTTACGTGGGACAGGGTTACTCTGGCTACACCTTC. Residues: CASSYVGQGYSGYTF.

V usage is TRBV2 and J usage is TRBJ1-4; TRBD1 is a possible D gene (6 bases). The CDR3 loop spans 14 amino acids. The germline gives CDR1 SNHLY, CDR2 FYNNEI. Trimming left V 3 bases short and J 8 bases short, with 13 bases between. This chain's CDR3 is CASSDIQGGEKLFF. The CDR3 bases are TGTGCCAGCAGTGATATACAGGGTGGAGAAAAACTGTTTTTT.

The chain combines TRBV7-9 with TRBJ2-5; 7 bases match TRBD2. Trimming cost V 5 bases and J 4 bases; bases outside gene matches: 10. CDR3 size: 15 residues. The germline V gene encodes CDR1 SEHNR and CDR2 FQNEAQ (reference sequence). The CDR3 DNA follows: TGTGCCAGCAGCCCGCGCGGGGGTAGGGGAGAGACCCAGTACTTC. It encodes CASSPRGGRGETQYF.

This clone was seen just once. This chain connects TRBV7-9 to TRBJ2-3; no firm D call. The CDR3 sequence is 17 residues long. V was trimmed by 1 base and J by 0 bases, leaving 14 bases between them. The V gene's germline CDR1 is SEHNR and CDR2 FQNEAQ (reference sequence). The CDR3 DNA sequence: TGTGCCAGCAGCTTAGGAGGTTCTTCCACTAGCACAGATACGCAGTATTTT. It translates to CASSLGGSSTSTDTQYF.

This chain joins TRBV7-2 and TRBJ1-2; 10 nucleotides match TRBD1. This CDR3 has 17 residues. V trimming: 5 bases; J trimming: 4 bases; junction bases outside the gene matches: 13. Germline V gene sequence: CDR1 SGHTA, CDR2 FQGNSA. CDR3 protein: CASSTRDRGLLGYGYTF. DNA of the CDR3: TGTGCCAGCAGCACCCGGGACAGGGGATTGTTAGGCTATGGCTACACCTTC. Full variable domain (remainder filled in from reference TRBV7-2 and TRBJ1-2): GAGVSQSPSNKVTEKGKDVELRCDPISGHTALYWYRQSLGQGLEFLIYFQGNSAPDKSGLPSDRFSAERTGGSVSTLTIQRTQQEDSAVYLCASSTRDRGLLGYGYTFGSGTRLTVV.

J is TRBJ1-2 and V is TRBV2, with 8 bases identical to TRBD1. This CDR3 is built from 14 residues. CDR1 is SNHLY, CDR2 FYNNEI, per germline. The ends lost 6 bases at V and 4 bases at J; junction bases unmatched: 7. The CDR3 region is CASRLTGVIYGYTF. CDR3 coding DNA: TGTGCCAGCAGACTGACAGGGGTGATCTATGGCTACACCTTC. Variable domain in full (rest from reference TRBV2 and TRBJ1-2): EPEVTQTPSHQVTQMGQEVILRCVPISNHLYFYWYRQILGQKVEFLVSFYNNEISEKSEIFDDQFSVERPDGSNFTLKIRSTKLEDSAMYFCASRLTGVIYGYTFGSGTRLTVV.

This clone came up a few times. V gene TRBV11-2 combines with J gene TRBJ1-2; 7 nucleotides align to TRBD1. V shed 4 bases and J 5 bases; nucleotides not matched to a gene: 4. The germline V gene has CDR1 SGHAT and CDR2 FQNNGV. This CDR3 is built from 13 residues. The CDR3 bases are TGTGCCAGCAGCTCAGGGGACAGTTATGGCTACACCTTC. Translating gives CASSSGDSYGYTF.